The rows below give T cell receptor beta chains drawn from one sample of a study of coeliac disease. TCRdb keeps only in-frame clones here, not all; method: immunoSEQ multiplex PCR. This repertoire shows some 4,000 clones, 65% to 70% found once; its top ten account for around 10%. Material for sequencing was intraepithelial lymphocytes from the gut. The receptors originated from a woman aged 18-30 years with active celiac disease. The CDR3 runs from the conserved cysteine through the conserved F or W.

j_call: TRBJ2-3
v_call: TRBV6-4
cdr3_aa: CASSDTAGGPTDTQYF

j_call: TRBJ1-5
v_call: TRBV7-9
cdr3_aa: CASSHGQVNQPQHF

j_call: TRBJ2-1
v_call: TRBV10-3
cdr3_aa: CAISESAGTYNEQFF

j_call: TRBJ1-5
v_call: TRBV18
cdr3_aa: CASSQNRDGNQPQHF

j_call: TRBJ1-2
v_call: TRBV5-6
cdr3_aa: CASSSSYSYTF

j_call: TRBJ2-5
v_call: TRBV5-6
cdr3_aa: CASSLENAPGYF

j_call: TRBJ2-7
v_call: TRBV15
cdr3_aa: CATSSSGTVSYEQYF

j_call: TRBJ1-2
v_call: TRBV18
cdr3_aa: CASSAEDYGYTF

j_call: TRBJ2-7
v_call: TRBV5-1
cdr3_aa: CASSLLSGQGAGEQYF

j_call: TRBJ2-7
v_call: TRBV6-1
cdr3_aa: CASSEAGHLYEQYF

j_call: TRBJ2-2
v_call: TRBV2
cdr3_aa: CASSWTSGFPTSGTNTGELFF

j_call: TRBJ1-2
v_call: TRBV19
cdr3_aa: CASSMENYGYTF

j_call: TRBJ2-1
v_call: TRBV4-3
cdr3_aa: CASSQEALAGDWGSYNEQFF

j_call: TRBJ2-1
v_call: TRBV15
cdr3_aa: CATSRDLRLAAGHEQFF

j_call: TRBJ1-2
v_call: TRBV29-1
cdr3_aa: CSVPGPRGGYTF

j_call: TRBJ2-7
v_call: TRBV5-1
cdr3_aa: CASSPFGQGEQYF

j_call: TRBJ2-2
v_call: TRBV5-1
cdr3_aa: CASRVGETGELFF

j_call: TRBJ1-2
v_call: TRBV19
cdr3_aa: CATSEGNSPNYGYTF

j_call: TRBJ1-4
v_call: TRBV2
cdr3_aa: CASKREPNEKLFF

j_call: TRBJ1-1
v_call: TRBV6-5
cdr3_aa: CASSYWGTGNTEAFF

j_call: TRBJ2-7
v_call: TRBV4-2
cdr3_aa: CASSPLGEASYEQYF

j_call: TRBJ2-1
v_call: TRBV15
cdr3_aa: CATSRAGGTWGNEQFF

j_call: TRBJ1-2
v_call: TRBV10-1
cdr3_aa: CASSSSSRSRKIYGYTF

j_call: TRBJ2-3
v_call: TRBV7-7
cdr3_aa: CASSLGNEGGGSSTDTQYF

j_call: TRBJ2-7
v_call: TRBV19
cdr3_aa: CASSIQRSYEQYF

j_call: TRBJ1-5
v_call: TRBV11-2
cdr3_aa: CASSLKGGWNQPQHF

j_call: TRBJ1-1
v_call: TRBV29-1
cdr3_aa: CSVEGTGATEAFF

j_call: TRBJ1-5
v_call: TRBV7-2
cdr3_aa: CASSFSTGSSNQPQHF